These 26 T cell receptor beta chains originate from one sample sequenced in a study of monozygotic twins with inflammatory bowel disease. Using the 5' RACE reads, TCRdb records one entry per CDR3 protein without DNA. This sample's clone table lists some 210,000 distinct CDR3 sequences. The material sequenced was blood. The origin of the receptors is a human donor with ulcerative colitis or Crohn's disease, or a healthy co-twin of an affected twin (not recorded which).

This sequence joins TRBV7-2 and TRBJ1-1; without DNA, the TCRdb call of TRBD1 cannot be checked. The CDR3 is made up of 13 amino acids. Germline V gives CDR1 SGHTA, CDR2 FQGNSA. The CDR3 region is CASGQGARTEAFF. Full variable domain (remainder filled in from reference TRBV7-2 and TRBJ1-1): GAGVSQSPSNKVTEKGKDVELRCDPISGHTALYWYRQSLGQGLEFLIYFQGNSAPDKSGLPSDRFSAERTGGSVSTLTIQRTQQEDSAVYLCASGQGARTEAFFGQGTRLTVV.

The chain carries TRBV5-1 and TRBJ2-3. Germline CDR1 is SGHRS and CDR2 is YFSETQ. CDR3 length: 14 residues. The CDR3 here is CASSLSGSIDTQYF.

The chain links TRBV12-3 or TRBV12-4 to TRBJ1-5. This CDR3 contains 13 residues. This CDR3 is CASSFGSLQPQHF.

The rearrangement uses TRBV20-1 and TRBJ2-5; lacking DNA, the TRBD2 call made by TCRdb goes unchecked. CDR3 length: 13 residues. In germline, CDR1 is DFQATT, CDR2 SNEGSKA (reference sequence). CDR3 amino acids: CSANLLAGETQYF.

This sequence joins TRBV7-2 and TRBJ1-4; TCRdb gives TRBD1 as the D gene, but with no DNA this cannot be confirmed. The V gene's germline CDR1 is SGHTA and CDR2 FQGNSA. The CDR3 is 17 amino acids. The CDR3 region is CASSGNSATGGREKLFF.

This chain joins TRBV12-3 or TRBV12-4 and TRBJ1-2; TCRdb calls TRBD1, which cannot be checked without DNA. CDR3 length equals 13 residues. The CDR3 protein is CASSAEQGPGYTF.

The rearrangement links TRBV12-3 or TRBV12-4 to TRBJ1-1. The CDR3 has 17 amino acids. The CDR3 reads CASSLRLGSVMNTEAFF.

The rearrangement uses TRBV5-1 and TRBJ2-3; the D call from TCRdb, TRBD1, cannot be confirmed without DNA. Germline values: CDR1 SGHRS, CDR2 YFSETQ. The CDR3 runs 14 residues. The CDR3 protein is CASSYGQNSDTQYF. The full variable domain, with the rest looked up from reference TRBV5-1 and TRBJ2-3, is KAGVTQTPRYLIKTRGQQVTLSCSPISGHRSVSWYQQTPGQGLQFLFEYFSETQRNKGNFPGRFSGRQFSNSRSEMNVSTLELGDSALYLCASSYGQNSDTQYFGPGTRLTVL.

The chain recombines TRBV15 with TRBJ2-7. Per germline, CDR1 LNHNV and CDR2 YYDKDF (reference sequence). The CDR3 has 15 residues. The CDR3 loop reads CATSRDNTASYEQYF.

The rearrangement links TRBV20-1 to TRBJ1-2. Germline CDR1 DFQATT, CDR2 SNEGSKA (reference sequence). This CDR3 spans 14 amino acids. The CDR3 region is CSARGQDANYGYTF.

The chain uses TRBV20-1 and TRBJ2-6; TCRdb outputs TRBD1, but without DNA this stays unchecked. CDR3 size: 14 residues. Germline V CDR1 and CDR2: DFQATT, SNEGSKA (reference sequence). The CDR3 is CSAIQGAGANVLTF.

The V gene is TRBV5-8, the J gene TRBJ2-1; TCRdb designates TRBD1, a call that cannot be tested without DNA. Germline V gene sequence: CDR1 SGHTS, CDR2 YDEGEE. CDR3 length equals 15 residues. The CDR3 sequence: CASSSDGASYNEQFF.

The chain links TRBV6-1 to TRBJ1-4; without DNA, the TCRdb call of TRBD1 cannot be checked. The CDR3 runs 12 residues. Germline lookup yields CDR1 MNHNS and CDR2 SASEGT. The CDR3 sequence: CASSDFPEKLFF.

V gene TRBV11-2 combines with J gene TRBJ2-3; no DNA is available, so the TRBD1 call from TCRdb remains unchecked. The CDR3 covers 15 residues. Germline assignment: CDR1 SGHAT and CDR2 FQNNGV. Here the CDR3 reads CASSPGVIATDTQYF.

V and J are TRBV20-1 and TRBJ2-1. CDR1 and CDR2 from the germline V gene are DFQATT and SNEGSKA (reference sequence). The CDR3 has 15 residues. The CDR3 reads CSASATRPRYNEQFF.

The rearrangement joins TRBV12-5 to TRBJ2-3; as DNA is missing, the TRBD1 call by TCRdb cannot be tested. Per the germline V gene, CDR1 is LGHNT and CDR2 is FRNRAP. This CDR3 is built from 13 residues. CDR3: CASGLGEPDTQYF.

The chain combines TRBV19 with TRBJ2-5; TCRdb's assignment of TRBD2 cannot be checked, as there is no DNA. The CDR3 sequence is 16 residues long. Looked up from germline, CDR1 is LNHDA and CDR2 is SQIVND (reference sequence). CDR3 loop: CASSTPRRGRQETQYF.

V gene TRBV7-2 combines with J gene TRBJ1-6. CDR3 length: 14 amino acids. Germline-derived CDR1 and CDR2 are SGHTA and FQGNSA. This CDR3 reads CASSLSYGEKPLHF.

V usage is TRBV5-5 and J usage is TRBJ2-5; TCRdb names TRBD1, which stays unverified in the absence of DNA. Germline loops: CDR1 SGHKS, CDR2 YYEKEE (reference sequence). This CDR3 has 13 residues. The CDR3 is CASSLRGVETQYF.

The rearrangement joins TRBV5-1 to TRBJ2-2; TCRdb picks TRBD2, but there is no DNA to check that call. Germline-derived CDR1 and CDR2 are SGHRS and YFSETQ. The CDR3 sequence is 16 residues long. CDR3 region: CASSQGGTANTGELFF.

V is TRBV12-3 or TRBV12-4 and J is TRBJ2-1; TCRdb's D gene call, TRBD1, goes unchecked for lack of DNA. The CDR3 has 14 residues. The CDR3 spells CASSLDRVYNEQFF.

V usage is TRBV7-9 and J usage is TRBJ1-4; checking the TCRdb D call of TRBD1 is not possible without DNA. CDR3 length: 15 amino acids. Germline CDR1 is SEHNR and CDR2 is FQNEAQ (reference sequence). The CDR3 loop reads CASSRQTVGNEKLFF.

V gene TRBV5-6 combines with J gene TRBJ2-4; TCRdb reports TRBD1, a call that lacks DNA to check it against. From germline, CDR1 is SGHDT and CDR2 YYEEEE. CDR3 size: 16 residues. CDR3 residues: CASTPGQWVAKNIQYF.

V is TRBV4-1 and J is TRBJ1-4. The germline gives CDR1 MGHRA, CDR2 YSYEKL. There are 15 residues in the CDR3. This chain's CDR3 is CASSQSGRSNEKLFF.

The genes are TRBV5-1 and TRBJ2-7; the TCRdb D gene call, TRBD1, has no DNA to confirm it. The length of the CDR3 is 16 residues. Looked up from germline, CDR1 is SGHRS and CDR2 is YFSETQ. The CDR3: CASSLGRQGETYEQYF.

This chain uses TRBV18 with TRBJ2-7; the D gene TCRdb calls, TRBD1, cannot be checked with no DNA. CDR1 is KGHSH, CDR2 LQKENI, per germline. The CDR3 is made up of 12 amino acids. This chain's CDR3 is CASSPDLGVQYF.